This TCR beta chain was retrieved from a study of CD8+ T cells in alopecia areata. CDR3 length: 15 amino acids. The ends were cut back, 5 bases at V and 2 bases at J, with 15 bases in the middle. CDR1 is SEHNR and CDR2 is FQNEAQ in the germline V gene (reference sequence). Investigators isolated RNA and reverse transcribed it into cDNA to act as the sequencing template. The assay was immunoSEQ multiplex PCR, and TCRdb's table has in-frame clones only and misses some. The table shows about 42,000 clones, with 80% to 95% occurring only once. Treatment: oral pan-JAK inhibitor, 5-10 mg twice daily. Samples from alopecia areata patients were lesional scalp punch biopsies and peripheral blood.

The sequence was collected from a human donor with alopecia areata. The input for sequencing was CD8+ T cells sorted from blood, taken at week 24, from a patient treated with tofacitinib. The chain links TRBV7-9 to TRBJ2-5, with D tentatively TRBD1 (6 bases). The CDR3 region is CASSLVTGVQETQYF. The DNA of the CDR3 is TGTGCCAGCAGCCTGGTGACAGGCGTACAAGAGACCCAGTACTTC.